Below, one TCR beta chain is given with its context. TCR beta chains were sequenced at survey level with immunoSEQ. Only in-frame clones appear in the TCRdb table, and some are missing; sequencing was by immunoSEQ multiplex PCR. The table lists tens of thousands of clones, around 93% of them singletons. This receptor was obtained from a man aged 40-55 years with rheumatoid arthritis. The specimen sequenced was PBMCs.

Here the CDR3 DNA reads TGTGCCAGCAGTGTATTCTGGGACTCCTACGAGCAGTACTTC. This gives the protein CASSVFWDSYEQYF. V is TRBV27 and J is TRBJ2-7; no clear D. Deletions cut 5 bases from V and 0 bases from J, with 11 bases between. The length of the CDR3 is 14 residues. Germline V lookup: CDR1 MNHEY, CDR2 SMNVEV (reference sequence).